A single sample is the source of the 14 T cell receptor beta chains below, sequenced in a study of a mutant IDH1 vaccine in newly diagnosed glioma. Method: immunoSEQ multiplex PCR; TCRdb's copy keeps in-frame clones and lacks some. The sample has under 75,000 clones, about nine tenths seen once. Indicated time point: baseline, week 1 (first vaccination visit). Treatment specified: pre-vaccination baseline after standard-of-care therapy. This material consisted of PBMCs, taken from a glioma patient treated with radiotherapy, temozolomide or both. The source of these receptors is a man between 50 and 59 years old with glioma.

The gene calls are TRBV9 and TRBJ2-5; 12 bases match TRBD2. Germline V lookup: CDR1 SGDLS, CDR2 YYNGEE. With V trimmed by 4 bases and J by 4 bases, 8 bases remained unmatched. This CDR3 region has 16 residues. CDR3 amino acids: CASSTLAGGPGETQYF. The CDR3 bases are TGTGCCAGCAGCACTCTAGCGGGAGGGCCGGGAGAGACCCAGTACTTC.

This sequence joins TRBV30 and TRBJ1-1; D call uncertain. Between the trimmed V and J ends, which lost 1 base and 0 bases, there was a span of 12 bases. The CDR3 consists of 15 residues. Germline V gene sequence: CDR1 GTSNPN, CDR2 SVGIG (reference sequence). In nucleotides, the CDR3 is TGTGCCTGGAGTGCCGGGATGGGAATGAACACTGAAGCTTTCTTT. This sequence encodes CAWSAGMGMNTEAFF.

The V gene is TRBV5-4, the J gene TRBJ1-1; 10 bases map to TRBD1. This CDR3 region has 16 residues. J gave up 10 bases and V 4 bases, and 16 bases lay outside the gene matches. Germline V lookup: CDR1 SGHNT, CDR2 YYREEE (reference sequence). CDR3 loop: CASSPEPLDRGRGAFF. The CDR3 DNA reads as TGTGCCAGCAGCCCGGAACCCCTTGACAGGGGGCGCGGAGCTTTCTTT.

This clone came up once. The chain couples TRBV27 to TRBJ1-1; tentative D call: TRBD1 (6 bases). Trimming took off 5 bases at V and 3 bases at J, with 13 bases between the two ends. Per germline, CDR1 MNHEY and CDR2 SMNVEV (reference sequence). There are 14 residues in the CDR3. The CDR3 is CASSPPYRDTEAFF. As DNA, the CDR3 is TGTGCCAGCAGTCCCCCCTACAGGGACACTGAAGCTTTCTTT.

The genes are TRBV7-2 and TRBJ1-2; 11 nucleotides agree with TRBD1. J lost 6 bases, V lost 5 bases, and 5 bases had no gene match. CDR1 and CDR2 (germline): SGHTA, FQGNSA. The CDR3 runs to 14 residues. The CDR3 coding sequence is TGTGCCAGCAGCCGGACAGGGGGCGCGGATGGCTACACCTTC. Translated, it gives CASSRTGGADGYTF.

The J gene is TRBJ2-5, the V gene TRBV9; 10 bases agree with TRBD2. With V trimmed by 4 bases and J by 4 bases, 10 bases remained unmatched. The germline V gene has CDR1 SGDLS and CDR2 YYNGEE. This CDR3 contains 16 residues. CDR3 sequence reads: CASSLAASGRGETQYF. The DNA of the CDR3 is TGTGCCAGCAGCTTAGCAGCTAGCGGGAGAGGAGAGACCCAGTACTTC.

The chain links TRBV6-6 to TRBJ1-2, with 10 bases lining up with TRBD1. Germline CDR1 reads MNHNY; CDR2 reads SVGAGI (reference sequence). CDR3 length: 14 residues. V was clipped by 10 bases and J by 4 bases; unmatched bases: 9. CDR3 DNA sequence: TGTGCCATAAGGGGACAGGGGATCGTCTATGGCTACACCTTC. This codes for CAIRGQGIVYGYTF.

The chain carries TRBV7-3 and TRBJ2-3, with TRBD1 matching over 11 bases. J was trimmed by 2 bases and V by 1 base; bases with no gene match: 5. Germline V gene sequence: CDR1 SGHTA, CDR2 FQGTGA. The CDR3 covers 17 residues. CDR3 amino acids: CASSLIGQGAITDTQYF. The CDR3 DNA reads TGTGCCAGCAGCTTAATCGGACAGGGGGCGATCACAGATACGCAGTATTTT.

V usage is TRBV5-6 and J usage is TRBJ1-6, with no clear D. The CDR3 has 16 amino acids. Germline V gene lookup returns CDR1 SGHDT and CDR2 YYEEEE. V was trimmed by 0 bases and J by 7 bases, leaving 14 bases between them. The CDR3 DNA sequence: TGTGCCAGCAGCTTGGAGGCGGGGTGGGCGAATTCACCCCTCCACTTT. Protein sequence: CASSLEAGWANSPLHF.

The chain joins TRBV11-2 to TRBJ2-5; 9 bases agree with TRBD2. The ends lost 4 bases at V and 0 bases at J; junction bases unmatched: 12. The germline V gene has CDR1 SGHAT and CDR2 FQNNGV. The CDR3 is 18 residues long. The CDR3 nucleotides read TGTGCCAGCAGCTCAGGAAAAGGATTAGCGGGGGACCAAGAGACCCAGTACTTC. Residues: CASSSGKGLAGDQETQYF. Using reference TRBV11-2 and TRBJ2-5 for the parts outside the CDR3, the full variable domain is EAGVAQSPRYKIIEKRQSVAFWCNPISGHATLYWYQQILGQGPKLLIQFQNNGVVDDSQLPKDRFSAERLKGVDSTLKIQPAKLEDSAVYLCASSSGKGLAGDQETQYFGPGTRLLVL.

The V gene is TRBV7-2, the J gene TRBJ1-4; D might be TRBD1 (5 bases). CDR1 is SGHTA and CDR2 is FQGNSA in the germline V gene. The CDR3 loop spans 14 amino acids. Trimming removed 4 bases from V and 5 bases from J, with 11 bases in between. CDR3 in amino acids: CASSWGGSNEKLFF. CDR3 bases: TGTGCCAGCAGCTGGGGGGGTTCAAATGAAAAACTGTTTTTT.

This clone appeared once. The CDR3 DNA reads as TGTGCCAGCACAACCAGCGGGGATCAGCCCCAGCATTTT. Its translation: CASTTSGDQPQHF. The V gene is TRBV18, the J gene TRBJ1-5; no definite D call. Germline V lookup: CDR1 KGHSH, CDR2 LQKENI. The CDR3 is 13 amino acids. The V and J ends lost 8 bases and 5 bases respectively, with 13 bases between them.

The chain links TRBV6-5 to TRBJ1-1, with a possible D match to TRBD1 (5 bases). The CDR3 has 11 residues. Trimming left V 6 bases short and J 5 bases short, with 7 bases between. Germline V gene sequence: CDR1 MNHEY, CDR2 SVGAGI. The CDR3 is CASRQGTEAFF. DNA of the CDR3: TGTGCCAGCAGGCAGGGAACTGAAGCTTTCTTT.

The chain carries TRBV30 and TRBJ1-1, with 9 bases lining up with TRBD1. Trimming removed 4 bases from V and 4 bases from J; junction bases left unmatched: 13. The CDR3 loop spans 16 amino acids. Germline V gene data show CDR1 as GTSNPN and CDR2 as SVGIG (reference sequence). This CDR3 reads CAWTPDRGRGGTEAFF. CDR3 DNA: TGTGCCTGGACTCCGGACAGGGGAAGGGGAGGCACTGAAGCTTTCTTT. Looking up the rest from reference TRBV30 and TRBJ1-1 gives the full variable domain: SQTIHQWPATLVQPVGSPLSLECTVEGTSNPNLYWYRQAAGRGLQLLFYSVGIGQISSEVPQNLSASRPQDRQFILSSKKLLLSDSGFYLCAWTPDRGRGGTEAFFGQGTRLTVV.